Following are 12 T cell receptor beta chains from one sample sequenced in a study of blood T cell repertoires in COVID-19. The assay was immunoSEQ multiplex PCR, and TCRdb's table has in-frame clones only and misses some. Found here are roughly 170,000 clones, 87% of them singletons; the top ten hold 0.88%. Material: peripheral blood. The receptor set was obtained from a woman aged 18-29 years who had recovered from COVID-19.

The chain combines TRBV5-1 with TRBJ2-3; D is uncertain. V was clipped by 0 bases and J by 2 bases, with 7 bases between them. Germline CDR1 SGHRS, CDR2 YFSETQ. The CDR3 runs to 14 residues. This CDR3 reads CASSLAQDTDTQYF. The CDR3 coding sequence is TGCGCCAGCAGCTTGGCTCAGGACACAGATACGCAGTATTTT. Variable domain in full (rest from reference TRBV5-1 and TRBJ2-3): KAGVTQTPRYLIKTRGQQVTLSCSPISGHRSVSWYQQTPGQGLQFLFEYFSETQRNKGNFPGRFSGRQFSNSRSEMNVSTLELGDSALYLCASSLAQDTDTQYFGPGTRLTVL.

The chain carries TRBV19 and TRBJ2-3; D is uncertain. V lost 5 bases, J lost 2 bases, and 8 bases lay in between. In germline, CDR1 is LNHDA, CDR2 SQIVND (reference sequence). This CDR3 spans 13 amino acids. DNA of the CDR3: TGTGCCAGTAGTTGGGCAGTCACAGATACGCAGTATTTT. Residues: CASSWAVTDTQYF.

The rearrangement links TRBV4-1 to TRBJ1-2, with D possibly matching TRBD1 (6 bases). In germline, CDR1 is MGHRA, CDR2 YSYEKL. The CDR3 length is 14 residues. V lost 4 bases and J lost 8, with 17 bases in between. Here the CDR3 DNA reads TGCGCCAGCAGCCCGGCGGGGGGCAGGAGAGGCTACACCTTC. This sequence encodes CASSPAGGRRGYTF.

This clone has just a few counts. The chain is built from TRBV11-2 and TRBJ2-3; perhaps TRBD1 as D (5 bases). V was pared by 4 bases and J by 6 bases, with 8 bases between. This CDR3 contains 12 residues. CDR1 and CDR2 (germline): SGHAT, FQNNGV. In nucleotides, the CDR3 is TGTGCCAGCAGCTCACAGGATGATACGCAGTATTTT. Protein product: CASSSQDDTQYF.

J is TRBJ1-5 and V is TRBV7-2; perhaps TRBD1 as D (5 bases). Germline V gene sequence: CDR1 SGHTA, CDR2 FQGNSA. This CDR3 is built from 15 residues. Trimming removed 1 base at V and 2 bases at J, with 9 bases between. As DNA, the CDR3 is TGTGCCAGCAGCTTAGGGGGGGTCGGCAATCAGCCCCAGCATTTT. This codes for CASSLGGVGNQPQHF.

The chain couples TRBV5-4 to TRBJ2-1; D is unclear. This CDR3 contains 15 residues. Germline V CDR1 and CDR2: SGHNT, YYREEE (reference sequence). The germline V and J ends were trimmed by 4 bases and 0 bases, with 11 bases remaining between them. The CDR3 coding sequence is TGTGCCAGCAGCGTGACGGGTTTCTCCTACAATGAGCAGTTCTTC. This translates into CASSVTGFSYNEQFF.

This chain connects TRBV18 to TRBJ2-7, with 9 bases aligning to TRBD1. The germline gives CDR1 KGHSH, CDR2 LQKENI. The CDR3 has 15 residues. The V gene end was trimmed by 3 bases and the J gene end by 2 bases; junction bases not matched to a gene: 5. CDR3 sequence reads: CASSPATGGTYEQYF. CDR3 DNA: TGTGCCAGCTCACCCGCGACAGGGGGAACCTACGAGCAGTACTTC. The whole variable domain, filled in from reference TRBV18 and TRBJ2-7, reads NAGVMQNPRHLVRRRGQEARLRCSPMKGHSHVYWYRQLPEEGLKFMVYLQKENIIDESGMPKERFSAEFPKEGPSILRIQQVVRGDSAAYFCASSPATGGTYEQYFGPGTRLTVT.

This clone showed up just a few times. This chain connects TRBV5-1 to TRBJ1-3, with 9 bases that match TRBD1. This CDR3 region has 16 residues. The V and J ends lost 4 bases and 4 bases, in that order; junction bases with no gene match: 9. Germline V CDR1 and CDR2: SGHRS, YFSETQ. CDR3 in amino acids: CASSITGTGYGNTIYF. In DNA, the CDR3 is TGCGCCAGCAGCATCACCGGGACAGGGTACGGAAACACCATATATTTT. Looking up the rest from reference TRBV5-1 and TRBJ1-3 gives the full variable domain: KAGVTQTPRYLIKTRGQQVTLSCSPISGHRSVSWYQQTPGQGLQFLFEYFSETQRNKGNFPGRFSGRQFSNSRSEMNVSTLELGDSALYLCASSITGTGYGNTIYFGEGSWLTVV.

Comment on this clone: The junction shows a germline mismatch at one end, possibly a read error. The V gene is TRBV10-3, the J gene TRBJ1-2; unclear D gene. The germline V gene encodes CDR1 ENHRY and CDR2 SYGVKD. The CDR3 extends over 12 amino acids. This chain's CDR3 is CAISESSGLVSF. The CDR3 nucleotides are TGTGCCATCAGTGAGTCGAGCGGCTTGGTTTCTTTC.

This clone was recorded only once. J is TRBJ2-3 and V is TRBV3-1 (or the pseudogene TRBV3-2); D might be TRBD2 (6 bases). Trimming stripped 4 bases from V and 1 base from J, with 12 bases between. Per the germline V gene, CDR1 is LGHDT and CDR2 is YNNKEL (reference sequence). This CDR3 region has 15 residues. In DNA, the CDR3 is TGTGCCAGCAGCCCCCCTAGCGTGGGCACAGATACGCAGTATTTT. It yields the protein CASSPPSVGTDTQYF.

V is TRBV11-3 and J is TRBJ2-1; no reliable D call. The CDR3 consists of 16 residues. Germline V gene lookup returns CDR1 SGHNT and CDR2 YENEEA. V shed 3 bases and J shed 5 bases, with 17 bases lying between them. CDR3 in DNA: TGTGCCAGCAGCTTGGAACACAGCCCTCCGAACAATGAGCAGTTCTTC. This translates into CASSLEHSPPNNEQFF.

A few counts support this clone. The rearrangement links TRBV6-6 to TRBJ1-4, with 8 bases matching TRBD1. The CDR3 consists of 16 residues. From germline, CDR1 is MNHNY and CDR2 SVGAGI (reference sequence). The V segment lost 5 bases and the J segment 0 bases; nucleotides outside the gene matches: 5. The CDR3 sequence is CASSRQGIATNEKLFF. The CDR3 DNA follows: TGTGCCAGCAGTCGACAGGGGATAGCAACTAATGAAAAACTGTTTTTT.